This T cell receptor beta chain originates from a study of blood T cells in healthy people across ages. About 10 milliliters of peripheral blood were drawn from each donor into EDTA-treated tubes. This clonotype was counted a few times. The antigen is unknown. Study observations and caveats: Naive CD4+ cells and diversity were both higher in long-lived donors than in aged donors.

Primers used in a second PCR of about 6 to 11 cycles were a sample-barcoded 5' primer and a J-beta primer mix. TCRdb itself ran the 5' RACE reads through MiXCR, one entry per CDR3 protein. The table includes 1.8 million or so distinct CDR3 sequences, about two fifths detected once. The CDR3 consists of 17 residues. V was pared by 2 bases and J by 7 bases, with 11 bases of the junction left unmatched. The germline V gene encodes CDR1 KGHSH and CDR2 LQKENI. The chain carries TRBV18 and TRBJ1-5; 10 bases map to TRBD1. The TCR was taken from a human donor in good health. The specimen was blood. CDR3 sequence: CASSPTGTGEGGQPQHF. DNA for the CDR3: TGTGCCAGCTCACCAACTGGGACAGGGGAAGGGGGACAGCCCCAGCATTTT.